This T cell receptor (beta chain) came from a study of blood T cell repertoires in COVID-19. Across the study: Collection of acute and convalescent COVID-19 samples took place in the United States, Italy and Spain.

The table lists this clone with a count of one. In the authors' methods: How many nucleated cells were present was estimated from reference gene primer amplification. Clones were sequenced by immunoSEQ multiplex PCR, and TCRdb holds only the in-frame ones, with some missing. Clone size and V and J calls were adopted from that table, with D and trimming inferred from the DNA. The sample contains approximately 350,000 clones, about 90% of which appear only once. CDR3 size: 15 residues. Between the trimmed V and J ends, which lost 4 bases and 0 bases, there was a span of 10 bases. CDR1 and CDR2 from the germline V gene are LGHNA and YSLEER. The Seattle patients, enrolled during active infection, were followed longitudinally.

Sequencing used peripheral blood. The sequence came from a woman between 65 and 79 years old with COVID-19, enrolled during active disease. The chain joins TRBV4-3 to TRBJ1-3; D is uncertain. The CDR3 nucleotides read TGCGCCAGCAGCCGTGGGCAGCACTCTGGAAACACCATATATTTT. It yields the protein CASSRGQHSGNTIYF.